These 2 T cell receptor beta chains came from one sample sequenced in a study of response to subunit inactivated influenza vaccine. TCRdb ran MiXCR on the RT-PCR reads and lists one entry per CDR3 protein. Among 530,000 or so distinct CDR3 sequences listed, roughly 12% were seen once. Source: PBMCs from blood, taken on the day of vaccination. The origin of the receptors is a man in his fifties or sixties who received an inactivated influenza vaccine.

This clonotype was counted only a few times. V is TRBV10-1 and J is TRBJ2-3; D remains ambiguous. Germline V lookup: CDR1 WNHNN, CDR2 SYGVQD (reference sequence). Between the trimmed V and J ends, which lost 0 bases and 8 bases, there was a span of 24 bases. The CDR3 covers 18 residues. The CDR3 region has the DNA TGCGCCAGCAGTGAGTCTCCGTATAGGGCTTTGGGCAGTGCTACGCAGTATTTT. This translates into CASSESPYRALGSATQYF.

The J gene is TRBJ2-2, the V gene TRBV6-2 or TRBV6-3, with D perhaps matching TRBD2 (6 bases). Trimming left V 4 bases short and J 6 bases short, with 15 bases between. CDR3 length: 15 residues. Germline CDR1 reads MNHEY; CDR2 reads SVGEGT. The CDR3, as DNA: TGTGCCAGCAGTTGGGTCGGGGGAGCCGCCGGGGAGCTGTTTTTT. Translation gives CASSWVGGAAGELFF.